The T cell receptor beta chain described here comes from a study of shared clonotypes between healthy human individuals. Study summary: Sampling drew on donors who were a couple of women and a few men aged 18 to 49. Three CD4 naive, three CD4 memory, two CD8 naive and one CD8 memory plate were used per donor.

Deep-level settings were used for running the assay. The method was immunoSEQ multiplex PCR; TCRdb's version includes in-frame clones alone and lacks a portion of them. The data contain more than 2 million clones, approximately 95% of them singletons. Partitioning of CD4+ cells yielded a CD45RA+ naive subset and a CD45RA-negative memory subset. J lost 3 bases, V lost 2 bases, and 17 bases had no gene match. This CDR3 is 19 amino acids long. The V gene's germline CDR1 is SNHLY and CDR2 FYNNEI. The sample was naive CD4+ T cells sorted from blood. The sample's subset: CD45RA+ positively selected. This rearrangement joins TRBV2 to TRBJ2-5; TRBD2 matches at 8 bases. The sequence came from a man aged 18 to 29 in good health. The CDR3 sequence is CASSERNWPGRAGEETQYF. The DNA of the CDR3 is TGTGCCAGCAGTGAAAGGAATTGGCCCGGGCGAGCGGGAGAAGAGACCCAGTACTTC.